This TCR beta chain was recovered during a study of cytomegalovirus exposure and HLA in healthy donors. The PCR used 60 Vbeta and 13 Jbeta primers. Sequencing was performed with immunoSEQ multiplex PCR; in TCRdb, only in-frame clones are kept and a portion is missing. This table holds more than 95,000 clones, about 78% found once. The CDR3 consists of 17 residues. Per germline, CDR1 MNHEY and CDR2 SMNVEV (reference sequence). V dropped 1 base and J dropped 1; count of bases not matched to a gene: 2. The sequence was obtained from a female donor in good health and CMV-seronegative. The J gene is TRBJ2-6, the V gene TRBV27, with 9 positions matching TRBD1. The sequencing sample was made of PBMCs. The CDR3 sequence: CASSLFGTGSGANVLTF. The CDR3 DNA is TGTGCCAGCAGTTTATTTGGGACAGGGTCTGGGGCCAACGTCCTGACTTTC.